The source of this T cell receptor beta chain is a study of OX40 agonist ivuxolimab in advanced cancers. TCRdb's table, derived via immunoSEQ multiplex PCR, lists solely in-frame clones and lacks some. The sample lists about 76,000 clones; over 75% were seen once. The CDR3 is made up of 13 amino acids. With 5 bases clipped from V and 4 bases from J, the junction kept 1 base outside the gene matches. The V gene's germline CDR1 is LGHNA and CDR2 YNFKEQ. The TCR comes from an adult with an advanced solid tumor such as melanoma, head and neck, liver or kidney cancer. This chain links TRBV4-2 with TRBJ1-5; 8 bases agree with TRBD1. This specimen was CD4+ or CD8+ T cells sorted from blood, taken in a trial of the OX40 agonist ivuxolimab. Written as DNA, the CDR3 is TGTGCCAGCAGCTACAGGGGGAATCAGCCCCAGCATTTT. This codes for CASSYRGNQPQHF.